This TCR beta chain comes out of a study of CD8 T cells in ankylosing spondylitis. Study findings and constraints: Reports say disease-linked clones showed up significantly more in matched ankylosing spondylitis synovial fluid. With a CD8+ phenotype, disease-linked clones were relatively rare in peripheral blood. Certain motif variants had earlier been reported in reactive arthritis synovial fluid and blood.

A few counts support this clonotype. Antigen unknown. Making use of molecular barcodes, quantitative 5'-RACE generated TCR beta libraries. TCRdb independently ran MiXCR on the 5' RACE reads; one entry per CDR3 protein. The table has 150,000 to 200,000 distinct CDR3 sequences, 11% seen once; the top ten hold 29%. The CDR3 has 13 residues. Germline V gene sequence: CDR1 LGHDT, CDR2 YNNKEL (reference sequence). V lost 4 bases, J lost 7 bases, and 13 bases lay in between. The sequence came from a male donor with ankylosing spondylitis or in good health (not recorded which). Specimen: blood, either unsorted or a sorted T cell fraction (not recorded which). The chain joins TRBV3-1 to TRBJ2-5; unclear D gene. The CDR3: CASSPSEIGTQYF. CDR3 DNA: TGTGCCAGCAGCCCATCAGAGATAGGGACCCAGTACTTC.